The clone carrying this T cell receptor (beta chain) has just a few counts. Antigen unknown. This entry belongs to a study of cytomegalovirus exposure and HLA in healthy donors. Across the study: Among about 179 million T cells, an earlier analysis found approximately 110 million unique TCR beta sequences.

The V gene lost 2 bases and the J gene lost 6 bases, with 16 bases spanning the gap. Germline V gene sequence: CDR1 SEHNR, CDR2 FQNEAQ (reference sequence). The CDR3 runs 15 residues. The PCR was carried out with 60 Vbeta primers and 13 Jbeta primers. The protocol was immunoSEQ multiplex PCR, while the TCRdb copy is restricted to in-frame clones and leaves out a portion. The sample records about 68,000 clones, about 81% being singletons. Study-level points and caveats: About 87% or about 30% of the time was how often most TCR beta V segments were productive, according to an earlier analysis. Associated with cytomegalovirus, according to the listing, were 150 to 200 TCR beta chains.

All the people who gave samples were healthy bone marrow donors. This clonotype was sampled from a human donor in good health. The chain uses TRBV7-9 and TRBJ1-1; D is possibly TRBD1 (5 bases). Sample: PBMCs. Here the CDR3 reads CASSLSGGGQSEAFF. CDR3 DNA: TGTGCCAGCAGCTTAAGCGGGGGTGGGCAGTCTGAAGCTTTCTTT.